The 29 T cell receptor beta chains presented below share a single source sample, sequenced in a study of blood T cell repertoires in COVID-19. Sequencing was performed with immunoSEQ multiplex PCR; in TCRdb, only in-frame clones are kept and a portion is missing. The sample carries about 69,000 clones, 85% to 90% recorded once. The source material was peripheral blood. All receptors derive from a man aged 45 to 65 with acute or convalescent COVID-19.

The rearrangement joins TRBV18 to TRBJ1-3, with D hard to call. The germline gives CDR1 KGHSH, CDR2 LQKENI. V was clipped by 0 bases and J by 2 bases, with 8 bases between them. This CDR3 has 15 amino acids. The CDR3 sequence is CASSPPSTPGNTIYF. The DNA of the CDR3 is TGTGCCAGCTCACCACCGTCCACACCTGGAAACACCATATATTTT.

The gene calls are TRBV6-2 or TRBV6-3 and TRBJ2-2; D is ambiguous. With 4 bases removed from V and 2 bases from J, the gap between germline ends came to 5 bases. CDR1 is MNHEY, CDR2 SVGEGT, per germline. This CDR3 region has 13 residues. CDR3 nucleotide sequence: TGTGCCAGCAGTTCAATTAACACCGGGGAGCTGTTTTTT. Translating gives CASSSINTGELFF.

This clone was counted between two and nine times. The rearrangement uses TRBV24-1 and TRBJ2-1; 8 bases are a match to TRBD2. V lost 0 bases and J lost 0; bases outside the gene matches: 6. The CDR3 length is 18 residues. Germline loops: CDR1 KGHDR, CDR2 SFDVKD. For the CDR3, the DNA is TGTGCCACCAGTGATTTGAAGCTAGCGGGTAACTCCTACAATGAGCAGTTCTTC. The encoded protein is CATSDLKLAGNSYNEQFF.

V usage is TRBV27 and J usage is TRBJ1-1; possibly TRBD1 for D (5 bases). Trimming left V 6 bases short and J 1 base short, with 9 bases between. The germline CDR1 and CDR2 sequences are MNHEY and SMNVEV (reference sequence). This CDR3 contains 13 residues. The chain's CDR3 is CASSVQENTEAFF. DNA for the CDR3: TGTGCCAGCAGCGTACAGGAGAACACTGAAGCTTTCTTT.

The CDR3 DNA reads TGTGCCAGCTCCCCTGTAGCGGGAGGGTTAAACATTCAGTACTTC. Its translation is CASSPVAGGLNIQYF. This chain uses TRBV18 with TRBJ2-4; TRBD2 matches at 11 bases. V dropped 6 bases and J dropped 6; count of bases not matched to a gene: 7. Germline V gives CDR1 KGHSH, CDR2 LQKENI. The CDR3 is 15 amino acids.

This clone was seen just once. V and J are TRBV19 and TRBJ2-5, with D maybe TRBD2 (6 bases). Trimming pared 9 bases from V and 2 bases from J, leaving 10 bases between. Germline lookup yields CDR1 LNHDA and CDR2 SQIVND (reference sequence). This CDR3 comprises 12 residues. The CDR3 DNA follows: TGTGCCAGCGATAGCGGACAAGAGACCCAGTACTTC. It encodes CASDSGQETQYF.

The chain joins TRBV5-1 to TRBJ1-6; D unresolved. The CDR3 runs 15 residues. Looked up from germline, CDR1 is SGHRS and CDR2 is YFSETQ. Trimming removed 0 bases at V and 5 bases at J, with 9 bases between. The DNA for the CDR3 is TGCGCCAGCAGCTTGGAAGGTGAGGATAATTCACCCCTCCACTTT. This encodes CASSLEGEDNSPLHF.

This chain uses TRBV12-3 or TRBV12-4 with TRBJ1-1, with D perhaps matching TRBD1 (6 bases). This CDR3 region has 12 residues. Trimming took 6 bases from V and 5 from J, leaving 10 bases between them. The CDR3 loop is CASSPQGTEAFF. The CDR3 DNA is TGTGCCAGCAGCCCACAGGGTACTGAAGCTTTCTTT.

Concerning this clone: Mismatch with germline at one junction end may stem from a read error. This chain uses TRBV24-1 with TRBJ2-1, with 7 nucleotides matching TRBD2. The CDR3 contains 16 residues. Germline CDR1 is KGHDR and CDR2 is SFDVKD. The CDR3 protein is CATSDTGTTSSNEQFF. CDR3 in DNA: TGTGCCACCAGTGATACCGGGACTACATCCTCCAATGAGCAGTTCTTC.

The chain links TRBV18 to TRBJ1-1, with 9 nucleotides matching TRBD1. V lost 5 bases to trimming and J lost 1 base; unmatched junction nucleotides: 5. Germline loops: CDR1 KGHSH, CDR2 LQKENI. The CDR3 contains 15 residues. The DNA of the CDR3 is TGTGCCAGCTCAATAGGGACAGGGAAGAACACTGAAGCTTTCTTT. Its protein is CASSIGTGKNTEAFF. The full variable domain, completed using reference TRBV18 and TRBJ1-1, is NAGVMQNPRHLVRRRGQEARLRCSPMKGHSHVYWYRQLPEEGLKFMVYLQKENIIDESGMPKERFSAEFPKEGPSILRIQQVVRGDSAAYFCASSIGTGKNTEAFFGQGTRLTVV.

V usage is TRBV6-5 and J usage is TRBJ1-4; TRBD1 matches 9 bases. The V gene's germline CDR1 is MNHEY and CDR2 SVGAGI. The trim removed 2 bases at V and 8 bases at J, leaving 6 bases unmatched. The CDR3 sequence is 15 residues long. The CDR3 protein is CASSYPGTGREKLFF. CDR3 in DNA: TGTGCCAGCAGTTACCCCGGGACAGGGAGAGAAAAACTGTTTTTT.

In this sample, this clone turned up once. V is TRBV10-3 and J is TRBJ2-3; 12 positions agree with TRBD2. The CDR3 runs 17 residues. From germline, CDR1 is ENHRY and CDR2 SYGVKD. The J segment lost 3 bases and the V segment lost 6 bases, leaving 10 bases of the junction unmatched. The CDR3 is CAIRESSGRAWTDTQYF. CDR3 sequence (DNA): TGTGCCATCAGAGAATCTAGCGGGAGGGCTTGGACAGATACGCAGTATTTT.

V usage is TRBV2 and J usage is TRBJ2-7; tentative D call: TRBD1 (6 bases). In germline, CDR1 is SNHLY, CDR2 FYNNEI. V lost 6 bases, J lost 5 bases, and 23 bases lay in between. This CDR3 is 16 amino acids long. CDR3 residues: CASRVRRDTSVDEQYF. The CDR3 DNA reads TGTGCCAGCAGAGTAAGAAGGGACACGTCGGTCGACGAGCAGTACTTC.

The CDR3 spells CASSVRAGWDTDTQYF. Here the CDR3 DNA reads TGTGCCAGCAGCGTCAGAGCGGGGTGGGACACAGATACGCAGTATTTT. The chain is built from TRBV9 and TRBJ2-3; TRBD2 matches 7 bases. This CDR3 contains 16 residues. Germline V CDR1 and CDR2: SGDLS, YYNGEE. Germline trimming cut 2 bases from V and 2 bases from J; bases unmatched to any gene: 8. The whole variable domain, filled in from reference TRBV9 and TRBJ2-3, reads DSGVTQTPKHLITATGQRVTLRCSPRSGDLSVYWYQQSLDQGLQFLIQYYNGEERAKGNILERFSAQQFPDLHSELNLSSLELGDSALYFCASSVRAGWDTDTQYFGPGTRLTVL.

The chain links TRBV5-6 to TRBJ2-7; 15 bases line up with TRBD2. J gave up 3 bases and V 3 bases, and 4 bases lay outside the gene matches. The length of the CDR3 is 16 residues. CDR1 and CDR2 (germline): SGHDT, YYEEEE. CDR3 protein: CASSWGGLAGGYEQYF. DNA of the CDR3: TGTGCCAGCAGCTGGGGGGGACTAGCGGGAGGCTACGAGCAGTACTTC.

The V call is TRBV9, the J call TRBJ1-1; TRBD1 is a possible D gene (6 bases). CDR3 size: 13 residues. Looked up from germline, CDR1 is SGDLS and CDR2 is YYNGEE. Trimming stripped 5 bases from V and 2 bases from J, with 10 bases between. DNA of the CDR3: TGTGCCAGCAGGAGGACAGATAACACTGAAGCTTTCTTT. It encodes CASRRTDNTEAFF. Supplemented by reference TRBV9 and TRBJ1-1, the full variable domain reads DSGVTQTPKHLITATGQRVTLRCSPRSGDLSVYWYQQSLDQGLQFLIQYYNGEERAKGNILERFSAQQFPDLHSELNLSSLELGDSALYFCASRRTDNTEAFFGQGTRLTVV.

This clone is a singleton in its sample. The J gene is TRBJ2-7, the V gene TRBV6-2 or TRBV6-3; 12 bases agree with TRBD1. Germline CDR1 MNHEY, CDR2 SVGEGT. V lost 5 bases and J lost 5; bases outside the gene matches: 10. This CDR3 comprises 16 residues. This CDR3 reads CASSNERDRGQHEQYF. The DNA of the CDR3 is TGTGCCAGCAGTAATGAGAGGGACAGGGGGCAACACGAGCAGTACTTC.

This rearrangement joins TRBV2 to TRBJ2-1, with TRBD1 as a possible D gene (5 bases). Germline CDR1 SNHLY, CDR2 FYNNEI. V lost 6 bases, J lost 10 bases, and 19 bases lay in between. The CDR3 is made up of 14 amino acids. The CDR3 coding sequence is TGTGCCAGCAGCACCGAACGCCGACAGACCGAGCAGTTCTTC. Amino acid sequence: CASSTERRQTEQFF.

V usage is TRBV19 and J usage is TRBJ1-4, with D maybe TRBD1 (6 bases). The germline V and J ends were trimmed by 5 bases and 2 bases, with 12 bases remaining between them. The CDR3 runs to 15 residues. The V gene's germline CDR1 is LNHDA and CDR2 SQIVND (reference sequence). The CDR3 DNA sequence: TGTGCCAGTAGTCCCGGGGGGCATACTAATGAAAAACTGTTTTTT. This encodes CASSPGGHTNEKLFF.

CDR3 DNA: TGCGCCAGCAGCTTGGCAGGGATCACTGAAGCTTTCTTT. Residues: CASSLAGITEAFF. The chain couples TRBV5-1 to TRBJ1-1; TRBD1 might be the D (5 bases). V gave up 0 bases and J gave up 4 bases, with 7 bases separating them. The CDR3 contains 13 residues. The germline V gene has CDR1 SGHRS and CDR2 YFSETQ. Full variable domain (remainder filled in from reference TRBV5-1 and TRBJ1-1): KAGVTQTPRYLIKTRGQQVTLSCSPISGHRSVSWYQQTPGQGLQFLFEYFSETQRNKGNFPGRFSGRQFSNSRSEMNVSTLELGDSALYLCASSLAGITEAFFGQGTRLTVV.

This sequence joins TRBV19 and TRBJ1-2; D is perhaps TRBD1 (5 bases). Germline V gives CDR1 LNHDA, CDR2 SQIVND (reference sequence). This CDR3 contains 12 residues. Trimming removed 4 bases from V and 8 bases from J, with 11 bases in between. DNA of the CDR3: TGTGCCAGTAGTACAGACCGGGGGGGCTACACCTTC. This codes for CASSTDRGGYTF.

The V gene is TRBV3-1 (or the pseudogene TRBV3-2), the J gene TRBJ2-2; 9 positions match TRBD1. Germline V CDR1 and CDR2: LGHDT, YNNKEL (reference sequence). The CDR3 is made up of 17 amino acids. The V and J ends lost 2 bases and 6 bases, in that order; junction bases with no gene match: 10. The CDR3 protein is CASSQTTWDREAGELFF. In DNA form, the CDR3 reads TGTGCCAGCAGCCAAACCACATGGGACAGGGAAGCCGGGGAGCTGTTTTTT.

This sequence joins TRBV29-1 and TRBJ1-5; no firm D call. The germline CDR1 and CDR2 sequences are SQVTM and ANQGSEA. The CDR3 spans 12 residues. Trimming pared 4 bases from V and 0 bases from J, leaving 4 bases between. CDR3 DNA sequence: TGCAGCGTTGGGAGTAGCAATCAGCCCCAGCATTTT. It encodes CSVGSSNQPQHF. The whole variable domain, remainder taken from reference TRBV29-1 and TRBJ1-5, is SAVISQKPSRDICQRGTSLTIQCQVDSQVTMMFWYRQQPGQSLTLIATANQGSEATYESGFVIDKFPISRPNLTFSTLTVSNMSPEDSSIYLCSVGSSNQPQHFGDGTRLSIL.

This clone was recorded once. CDR3 nucleotide sequence: TGTGCCAGCAACCGGCGGGAGGGTCCAGATACGCAGTATTTT. Translation: CASNRREGPDTQYF. This chain uses TRBV2 with TRBJ2-3, with 9 bases that match TRBD2. V lost 7 bases to trimming and J lost 4 bases; unmatched junction nucleotides: 6. The germline gives CDR1 SNHLY, CDR2 FYNNEI. The CDR3 is made up of 14 amino acids.

The V call is TRBV6-5, the J call TRBJ2-7; 7 bases line up with TRBD1. This CDR3 comprises 14 residues. In germline, CDR1 is MNHEY, CDR2 SVGAGI. V dropped 6 bases and J dropped 3; count of bases not matched to a gene: 8. In nucleotides, the CDR3 is TGTGCCAGCAGGACCGACAGGGACGGCTACGAGCAGTACTTC. It yields the protein CASRTDRDGYEQYF.

The V and J genes are TRBV4-1 and TRBJ2-7; 10 bases match TRBD2. Germline V CDR1 and CDR2: MGHRA, YSYEKL. The CDR3 is 17 amino acids. V dropped 0 bases and J dropped 2; count of bases not matched to a gene: 7. In DNA form, the CDR3 reads TGCGCCAGCAGCCAAGATATAATAGCGGGAGGAACCTACGAGCAGTACTTC. This translates into CASSQDIIAGGTYEQYF.

This clone was recorded once. Within the sample, other DNA sequences also encode this same CDR3. V is TRBV30 and J is TRBJ1-6; 7 positions match TRBD1. Trimming removed 2 bases from V and 5 bases from J; junction bases left unmatched: 3. The CDR3 is 14 residues long. Germline V gives CDR1 GTSNPN, CDR2 SVGIG (reference sequence). CDR3 region: CAWSRQGDNSPLHF. CDR3 in DNA: TGTGCCTGGAGTAGGCAGGGGGATAATTCACCCCTCCACTTT.

The CDR3 DNA follows: TGTGCCAGTACCATCAGGGGGGCCACTGAAGCTTTCTTT. Translating it yields CASTIRGATEAFF. This chain connects TRBV19 to TRBJ1-1; 7 bases agree with TRBD1. CDR1 and CDR2 from the germline V gene are LNHDA and SQIVND (reference sequence). CDR3 length: 13 amino acids. Trimming at V came to 7 bases and at J to 4 bases, leaving 6 bases not matched to a gene. Full variable domain (rest looked up from reference TRBV19 and TRBJ1-1): DGGITQSPKYLFRKEGQNVTLSCEQNLNHDAMYWYRQDPGQGLRLIYYSQIVNDFQKGDIAEGYSVSREKKESFPLTVTSAQKNPTAFYLCASTIRGATEAFFGQGTRLTVV.

The chain links TRBV15 to TRBJ2-1; D remains ambiguous. The CDR3 sequence is 13 residues long. The ends were cut back, 5 bases at V and 8 bases at J, with 13 bases in the middle. Per the germline V gene, CDR1 is LNHNV and CDR2 is YYDKDF (reference sequence). CDR3 DNA sequence: TGTGCCACCAGCCCCAGAATATCCGATGAGCAGTTCTTC. Protein sequence: CATSPRISDEQFF.